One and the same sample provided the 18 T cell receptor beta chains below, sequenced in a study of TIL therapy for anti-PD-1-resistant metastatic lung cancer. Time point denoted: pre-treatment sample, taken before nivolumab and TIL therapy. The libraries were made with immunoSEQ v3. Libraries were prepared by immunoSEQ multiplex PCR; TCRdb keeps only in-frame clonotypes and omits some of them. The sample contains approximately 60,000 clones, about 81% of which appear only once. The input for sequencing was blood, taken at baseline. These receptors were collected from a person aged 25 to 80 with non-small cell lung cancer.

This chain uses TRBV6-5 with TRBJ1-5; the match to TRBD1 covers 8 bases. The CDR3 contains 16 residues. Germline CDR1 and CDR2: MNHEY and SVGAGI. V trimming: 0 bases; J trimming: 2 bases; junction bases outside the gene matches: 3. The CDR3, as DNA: TGTGCCAGCAGTTACTCGAACAGGGGGGGCAATCAGCCCCAGCATTTT. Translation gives CASSYSNRGGNQPQHF.

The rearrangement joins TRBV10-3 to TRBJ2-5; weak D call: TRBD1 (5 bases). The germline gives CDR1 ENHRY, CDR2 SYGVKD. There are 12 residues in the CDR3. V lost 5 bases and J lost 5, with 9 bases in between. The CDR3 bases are TGTGCCATCAGTACGAAGGGGGAGACCCAGTACTTC. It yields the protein CAISTKGETQYF.

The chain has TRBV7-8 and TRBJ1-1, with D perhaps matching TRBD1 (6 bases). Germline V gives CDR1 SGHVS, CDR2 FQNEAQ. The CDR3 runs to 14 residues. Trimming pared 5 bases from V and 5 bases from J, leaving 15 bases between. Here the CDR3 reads CASSPSWGQTEAFF. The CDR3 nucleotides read TGTGCCAGCAGCCCTTCCTGGGGGCAAACTGAAGCTTTCTTT. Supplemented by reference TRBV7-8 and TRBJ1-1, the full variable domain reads GAGVSQSPRYKVAKRGQDVALRCDPISGHVSLFWYQQALGQGPEFLTYFQNEAQLDKSGLPSDRFFAERPEGSVSTLKIQRTQQEDSAVYLCASSPSWGQTEAFFGQGTRLTVV.

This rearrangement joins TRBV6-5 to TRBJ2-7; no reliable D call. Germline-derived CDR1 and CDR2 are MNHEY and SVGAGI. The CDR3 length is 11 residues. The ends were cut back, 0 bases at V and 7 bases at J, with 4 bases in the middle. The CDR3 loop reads CASSYSREQYF. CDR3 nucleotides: TGTGCCAGCAGTTACTCTAGAGAGCAGTACTTC.

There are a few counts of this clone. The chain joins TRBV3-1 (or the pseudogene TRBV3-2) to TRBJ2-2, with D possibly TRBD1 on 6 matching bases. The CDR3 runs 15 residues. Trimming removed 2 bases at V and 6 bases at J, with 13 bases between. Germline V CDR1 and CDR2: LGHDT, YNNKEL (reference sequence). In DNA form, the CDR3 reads TGTGCCAGCAGCCAACGAGACAGGAGATCCGGGGAGCTGTTTTTT. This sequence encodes CASSQRDRRSGELFF.

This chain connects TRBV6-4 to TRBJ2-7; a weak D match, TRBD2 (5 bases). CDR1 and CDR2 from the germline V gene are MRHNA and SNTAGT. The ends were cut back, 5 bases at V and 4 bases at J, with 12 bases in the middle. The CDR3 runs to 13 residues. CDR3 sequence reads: CASSSELEYEQYF. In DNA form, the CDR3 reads TGTGCCAGCAGTTCCGAACTAGAGTACGAGCAGTACTTC.

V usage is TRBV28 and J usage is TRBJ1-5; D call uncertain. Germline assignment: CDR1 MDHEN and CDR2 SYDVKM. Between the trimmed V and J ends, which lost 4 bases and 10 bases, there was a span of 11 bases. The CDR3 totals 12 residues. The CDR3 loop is CASSYGPNPQHF. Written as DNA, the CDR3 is TGTGCCAGCAGTTACGGGCCAAATCCCCAGCATTTT. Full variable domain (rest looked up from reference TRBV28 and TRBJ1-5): DVKVTQSSRYLVKRTGEKVFLECVQDMDHENMFWYRQDPGLGLRLIYFSYDVKMKEKGDIPEGYSVSREKKERFSLILESASTNQTSMYLCASSYGPNPQHFGDGTRLSIL.

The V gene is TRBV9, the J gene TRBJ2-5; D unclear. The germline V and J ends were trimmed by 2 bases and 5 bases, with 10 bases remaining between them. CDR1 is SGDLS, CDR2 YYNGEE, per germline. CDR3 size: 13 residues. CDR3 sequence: CASSVAPGETQYF. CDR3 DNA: TGTGCCAGCAGCGTGGCCCCAGGTGAGACCCAGTACTTC.

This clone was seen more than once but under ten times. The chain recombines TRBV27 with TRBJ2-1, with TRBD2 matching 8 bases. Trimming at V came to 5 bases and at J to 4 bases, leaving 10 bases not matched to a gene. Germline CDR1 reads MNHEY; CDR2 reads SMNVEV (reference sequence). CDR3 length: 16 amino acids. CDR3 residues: CASSTLTSARYNEQFF. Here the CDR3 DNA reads TGTGCCAGCAGTACCCTGACTAGCGCCAGATACAATGAGCAGTTCTTC.

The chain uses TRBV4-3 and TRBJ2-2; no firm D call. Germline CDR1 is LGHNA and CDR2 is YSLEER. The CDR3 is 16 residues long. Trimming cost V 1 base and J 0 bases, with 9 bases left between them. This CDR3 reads CASSQVLLTNTGELFF. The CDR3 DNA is TGCGCCAGCAGCCAAGTCCTACTAACGAACACCGGGGAGCTGTTTTTT.

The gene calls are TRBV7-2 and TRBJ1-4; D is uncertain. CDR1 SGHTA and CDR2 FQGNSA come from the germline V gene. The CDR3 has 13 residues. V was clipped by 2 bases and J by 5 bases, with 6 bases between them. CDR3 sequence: CASSLSVNEKLFF. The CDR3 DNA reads TGTGCCAGCAGCTTATCCGTGAATGAAAAACTGTTTTTT.

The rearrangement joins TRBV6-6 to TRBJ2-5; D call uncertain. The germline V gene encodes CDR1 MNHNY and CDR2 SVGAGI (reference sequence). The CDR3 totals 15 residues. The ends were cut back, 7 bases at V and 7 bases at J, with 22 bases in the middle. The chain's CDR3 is CASTDPGKSGGTQYF. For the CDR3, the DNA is TGTGCCAGCACCGACCCCGGAAAATCCGGCGGGACCCAGTACTTC.

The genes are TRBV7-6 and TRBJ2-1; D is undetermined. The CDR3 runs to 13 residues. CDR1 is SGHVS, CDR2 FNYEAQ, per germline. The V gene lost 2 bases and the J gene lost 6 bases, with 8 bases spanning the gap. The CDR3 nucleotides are TGTGCCAGCAGCTTAATTGCAGTCAATGAGCAGTTCTTC. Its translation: CASSLIAVNEQFF.

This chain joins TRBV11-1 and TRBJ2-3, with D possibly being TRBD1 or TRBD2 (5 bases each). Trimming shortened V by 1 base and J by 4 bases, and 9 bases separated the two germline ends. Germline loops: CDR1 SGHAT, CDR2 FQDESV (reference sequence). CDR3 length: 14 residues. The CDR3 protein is CASSLGRESDTQYF. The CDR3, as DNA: TGTGCCAGCAGCTTAGGCAGGGAGTCAGATACGCAGTATTTT.

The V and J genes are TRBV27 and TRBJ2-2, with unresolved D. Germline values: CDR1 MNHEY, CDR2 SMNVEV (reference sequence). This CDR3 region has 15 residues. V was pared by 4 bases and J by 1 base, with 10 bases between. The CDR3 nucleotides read TGTGCCAGCAGTTCGAGACTGCTGAACACCGGGGAGCTGTTTTTT. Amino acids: CASSSRLLNTGELFF.

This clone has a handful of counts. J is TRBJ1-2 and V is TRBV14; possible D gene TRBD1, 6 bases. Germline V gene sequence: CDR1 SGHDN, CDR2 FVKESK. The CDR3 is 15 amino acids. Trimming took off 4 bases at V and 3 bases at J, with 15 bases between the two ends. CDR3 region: CASSPTGRRDYGYTF. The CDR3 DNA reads TGTGCCAGCAGCCCGACAGGCCGGAGGGACTATGGCTACACCTTC. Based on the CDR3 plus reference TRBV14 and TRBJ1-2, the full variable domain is EAGVTQFPSHSVIEKGQTVTLRCDPISGHDNLYWYRRVMGKEIKFLLHFVKESKQDESGMPNNRFLAERTGGTYSTLKVQPAELEDSGVYFCASSPTGRRDYGYTFGSGTRLTVV.

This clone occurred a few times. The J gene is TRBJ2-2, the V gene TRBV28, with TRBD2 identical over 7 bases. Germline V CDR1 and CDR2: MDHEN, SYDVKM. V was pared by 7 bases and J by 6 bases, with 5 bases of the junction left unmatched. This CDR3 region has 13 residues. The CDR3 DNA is TGTGCCAGCATAGAGCGGGGAGCCGGGGAGCTGTTTTTT. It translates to CASIERGAGELFF.

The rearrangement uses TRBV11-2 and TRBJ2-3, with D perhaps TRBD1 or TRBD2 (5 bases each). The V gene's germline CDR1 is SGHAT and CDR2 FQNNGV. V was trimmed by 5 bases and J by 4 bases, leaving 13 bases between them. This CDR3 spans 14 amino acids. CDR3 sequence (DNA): TGTGCCAGCAGCAGACTACGGGGCGCAGATACGCAGTATTTT. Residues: CASSRLRGADTQYF.